The source of this T cell receptor (beta chain) is a study of identical twins. TCRdb re-called the 5' RACE reads with MiXCR, one entry per CDR3 protein. Of about 720,000 distinct CDR3 sequences in the sample, less than 10% are singletons; the top ten hold 0.85% to 1%. The V and J ends lost 7 bases and 5 bases, in that order; junction bases with no gene match: 8. The CDR3 covers 15 residues. Germline V gene sequence: CDR1 SGDLS, CDR2 YYNGEE. This same sample was also part of a study on yellow fever vaccine responses in identical twins.

This receptor was identified in a woman between 18 and 29 years old in good health. The V and J genes are TRBV9 and TRBJ2-3; TRBD1 agrees at 12 bases. Sequenced: PBMCs. Written as DNA, the CDR3 is TGTGCCAGCGGAGGGACAGGGGGCGTTATAGATACGCAGTATTTT. Encoded protein: CASGGTGGVIDTQYF.